Listed below are T cell receptor beta chains from one sample, sequenced in a study of blood T cell repertoires in COVID-19. The protocol was immunoSEQ multiplex PCR, while the TCRdb copy is restricted to in-frame clones and leaves out a portion. The sample lists around 300,000 clones, approximately 89% occurring once. The sample consisted of PBMCs or T cells enriched from blood (not recorded which). The origin of the receptors is a woman aged 25 to 39 who had recovered from COVID-19. CDR3s include the opening cysteine and the closing phenylalanine or tryptophan. The order of the fields is D gene, clone size, J gene, V gene, CDR3 DNA, CDR3 protein. D genes are given only for firm matches. Rows may omit the clone size; those that give it use once, few, many or a size class.

NA NA TRBJ2-5 TRBV29-1 TGCAGCGGGAAGACAGTCCAAGAGACCCAGTACTTC CSGKTVQETQYF
NA NA TRBJ2-5 TRBV13 TGTGCCAGCAGCGGGGCGCCTGAAGAGACCCAGTACTTC CASSGAPEETQYF
NA NA TRBJ1-3 TRBV6-2/TRBV6-3 TGTGCCAGCAGCGGAGGTCTATCTGGAAACACCATATATTTT CASSGGLSGNTIYF
TRBD2 NA TRBJ2-7 TRBV5-6 TGTGCCAGCAACACCCGGACTAGCGGAGCCTACGAGCAGTACTTC CASNTRTSGAYEQYF
NA NA TRBJ2-1 TRBV27 TGTGCCAGCAGTTTAATCTCCAGGAACGATGAGCAGTTCTTC CASSLISRNDEQFF
NA NA TRBJ1-2 TRBV5-6 TGTGCCAGCAGCTTGCCGGGTCGCTATGGCTACACCTTC CASSLPGRYGYTF
NA NA TRBJ2-3 TRBV23-1 TGCGCCAGCAGTCACGACTTTTGCACAGATACGCAGTATTTT CASSHDFCTDTQYF
TRBD1 NA TRBJ1-4 TRBV6-5 TGTGCCAGCAGGGCAGGGGGTGGGGTTAATGAAAAACTGTTTTTT CASRAGGGVNEKLFF
NA NA TRBJ2-5 TRBV6-1 TGTGCCAGCAGTGACAGGCCCAGAGAGACCCAGTACTTC CASSDRPRETQYF
TRBD2 NA TRBJ2-3 TRBV29-1 TGCAGCGTTCCAGCGGGAAGGCGACACACAGATACGCAGTATTTT CSVPAGRRHTDTQYF
NA NA TRBJ1-2 TRBV19 TGTGCCAGCACGACAGTAGGAGGCTACACCTTC CASTTVGGYTF
NA NA TRBJ1-2 TRBV11-2 TGTGCCAGCAGCTTAGATCTTATCGGAGACTATGGCTACACCTTC CASSLDLIGDYGYTF
NA NA TRBJ1-2 TRBV28 TGTGCCAGCAGTTTTTTGTTAGTTAACTATGGCTACACCTTC CASSFLLVNYGYTF
TRBD1 once TRBJ2-2 TRBV18 TGTGCCAGCTCACCAAAACTTCGACAGGGGTTCGGCACCGGGGAGCTGTTTTTT CASSPKLRQGFGTGELFF
NA few TRBJ2-7 TRBV4-1 TGCGCCAGCAGCCGTACAATTCGGACAGTTTCCTACGAGCAGTACTTC CASSRTIRTVSYEQYF
NA NA TRBJ2-4 TRBV3-1/TRBV3-2 TGTGCCAGCAGCCAAGAAGGGGGAAAGGGGAAATACTTC CASSQEGGKGKYF
NA NA TRBJ1-3 TRBV4-3 TGCGCCAGCAGCCAAGACAGGTTCTCTGGAAACACCATATATTTT CASSQDRFSGNTIYF
TRBD1 NA TRBJ1-2 TRBV27 TGTGCCAGCCGGACAGGGGATAACTATGGCTACACCTTC CASRTGDNYGYTF
NA NA TRBJ2-1 TRBV7-9 TGTGCCAGCAGCTGGGGGGACCCACTCAATGAGCAGTTCTTC CASSWGDPLNEQFF
TRBD1 NA TRBJ1-5 TRBV30 TGTGCCTGGAGTCGGACAGGAGGCGATCAGCCCCAGCATTTT CAWSRTGGDQPQHF
NA NA TRBJ2-2 TRBV6-1 TGTGCCAGCAAGCGTGCCCTGAACACCGGGGAGCTGTTTTTT CASKRALNTGELFF
TRBD2 NA TRBJ2-1 TRBV3-1/TRBV3-2 TGTGCCAGCAGCCCCCTCCCCCCCGGACTAGCATTCGACAATGAGCAGTTCTTC CASSPLPPGLAFDNEQFF
NA NA TRBJ2-3 TRBV28 TGTGCCAGCACCCTCGTCCGGACAGATACGCAGTATTTT CASTLVRTDTQYF
TRBD2 NA TRBJ2-7 TRBV7-9 TGTGCCAGCAGCCTAAACCGGGACTACTCCTACGAGCAGTACTTC CASSLNRDYSYEQYF
TRBD1 NA TRBJ1-2 TRBV27 TGTGCCAGCAGTTTAACAGGGGTTGGTGGCTACACCTTC CASSLTGVGGYTF
NA NA TRBJ1-1 TRBV6-5 TGTGCCAGCAGCTCCCCGGGGGGGGCTGAAGCTTTCTTT CASSSPGGAEAFF
NA NA TRBJ1-2 TRBV6-5 TGTGCCAGCAAGAGAGCGGCCGTAGCAGACTATGGCTACACCTTC CASKRAAVADYGYTF
NA once TRBJ1-1 TRBV25-1 TGTGCCAGCAAGGAGGAGGGAGGGACTGAAGCTTTCTTT CASKEEGGTEAFF
TRBD2 NA TRBJ2-7 TRBV5-4 TGTGCCAGCAGGGGTCTAGCGGGAGCCTCCTACGAGCAGTACTTC CASRGLAGASYEQYF